This TCR beta chain derives from a study of blood T cell repertoires in COVID-19. Study in general: COVID-19 samples, acute and convalescent, were from the United States, Italy and Spain. The analysed material was cDNA or gDNA that came from T cells, B-cell-depleted T cells, or PBMCs.

V was pared by 0 bases and J by 1 base, with 10 bases between. The CDR3 consists of 15 residues. Per the germline V gene, CDR1 is SGHAT and CDR2 is FQNNGV. Authors' analysis steps: Amplified reference gene primers provided the basis for estimating nucleated cell counts. Assay used: immunoSEQ multiplex PCR; TCRdb lists only in-frame clones, some missing. V and J calls and clone size are as listed in that table; D and trimming were resolved from the DNA. Of around 130,000 clones in the sample, approximately 80% were seen once. The sequence derives from a woman aged 55 to 70 with acute or convalescent COVID-19. This chain joins TRBV11-2 and TRBJ2-7; possibly TRBD2 for D (6 bases). The sequenced sample consisted of peripheral blood. CDR3: CASSLDGTLSYEQYV. DNA of the CDR3: TGTGCCAGCAGCTTAGATGGGACTTTATCCTACGAGCAGTACGTC.